This is a list of T cell receptor beta chains from one sample in a study of T-cell reconstitution after alpha-beta-depleted transplantation in children. TCRdb re-called the PCR reads through MiXCR, storing one row per CDR3 protein. The data show 300,000 to 400,000 distinct CDR3 sequences, around 15% seen once. The source was PBMCs, mostly from graft donor cells, collected 360 days after TCRalphabeta/CD19-depleted stem cell transplant. The source is a male patient aged 2 to 9 who had a stem cell transplant for acute lymphoblastic leukemia, so the T cells may come from the graft donor. The CDR3 runs from the conserved cysteine through the conserved F or W. A D gene is named only where the DNA matches it firmly. Only part of the rows carry a size: once, few, many, or a class if the clone is expanded.

d_call	v_call	j_call	clone_size	cdr3_aa	cdr3_nt
TRBD1	TRBV7-2	TRBJ1-4	few	CASSWTGGTNEKLFF	TGTGCCAGCAGCTGGACAGGGGGGACTAATGAAAAACTGTTTTTT
TRBD2	TRBV24-1	TRBJ2-1	-	CATSDPKLAPSSYNEQFF	TGTGCCACCAGTGATCCTAAACTAGCGCCGAGCTCCTACAATGAGCAGTTCTTC
TRBD1	TRBV9	TRBJ2-7	few	CASSGGQGFYEQYF	TGTGCCAGCAGCGGGGGACAGGGGTTCTACGAGCAGTACTTC
TRBD2	TRBV6-2/TRBV6-3	TRBJ2-7	-	CASSYDLAAPLAPYEQYF	TGTGCCAGCAGTTACGATCTAGCGGCACCCCTCGCACCCTACGAGCAGTACTTC
-	TRBV5-1	TRBJ1-1	few	CASSLIRLSHTEAFF	TGCGCCAGCAGCTTGATCAGGCTAAGCCACACTGAAGCTTTCTTT
TRBD1	TRBV28	TRBJ2-7	-	CASSKNRDSFF	TGTGCCAGCAGTAAAAACCGGGACAGCTTTTTC
-	TRBV10-3	TRBJ2-7	few	CAIRPGQSYEQYF	TGTGCCATCAGACCGGGACAAAGCTACGAGCAGTACTTC
TRBD1	TRBV28	TRBJ2-1	few	CASKGQGRGEQFF	TGTGCCAGCAAGGGACAGGGGAGGGGTGAGCAGTTCTTC
-	TRBV7-9	TRBJ2-7	medium-sized	CASSLEIQGLSYEQYF	TGTGCCAGCAGCTTAGAAATACAGGGCCTCTCCTACGAGCAGTACTTC
TRBD1	TRBV19	TRBJ2-5	many	CATSGTGYETQYF	TGTGCCACCTCCGGGACAGGGTACGAGACCCAGTACTTC
TRBD2	TRBV4-3	TRBJ2-1	once	CASSRVPGTSGRPYNEQFF	TGCGCCAGCAGCCGGGTCCCCGGGACTAGCGGGAGGCCCTACAATGAGCAGTTCTTC
TRBD1	TRBV4-1	TRBJ2-1	-	CASSPRGTGGDNEQFF	TGCGCCAGCAGCCCTAGGGGGACAGGGGGAGACAATGAGCAGTTCTTC
TRBD1	TRBV3-1	TRBJ2-7	many	CASSVGTGKEYF	TGTGCCAGCAGCGTCGGGACAGGGAAAGAGTACTTC
TRBD2	TRBV20-1	TRBJ2-7	-	CSARGLVGLEQYF	TGCAGTGCCAGAGGACTAGTAGGGTTGGAGCAGTACTTC
TRBD1	TRBV30	TRBJ2-7	once	CAWKGGWSSYEQYF	TGTGCCTGGAAAGGGGGCTGGAGCTCCTACGAGCAGTACTTC
-	TRBV29-1	TRBJ2-3	-	CSVEERTVSDTQYF	TGCAGCGTTGAAGAGCGGACAGTGTCAGATACGCAGTATTTT
TRBD2	TRBV7-9	TRBJ2-5	-	CASSYGTSGVETQYF	TGTGCCAGCAGTTATGGGACTAGCGGGGTTGAGACCCAGTACTTC
-	TRBV28	TRBJ2-2	-	CASSLMGPQGLGELFF	TGTGCCAGCAGTTTAATGGGACCACAGGGACTCGGGGAGCTGTTTTTT
-	TRBV7-3	TRBJ2-4	many	CASNQGPDVAKNIQYF	TGTGCCAGCAACCAGGGTCCTGACGTAGCCAAAAACATTCAGTACTTC
TRBD2	TRBV7-3	TRBJ2-3	-	CASSLSSGGAQNTQYF	TGTGCCAGCAGCCTTTCATCGGGAGGAGCACAAAATACGCAGTATTTT
TRBD1	TRBV18	TRBJ1-1	once	CASVQGARTEAFF	TGTGCCAGTGTACAGGGGGCGAGAACTGAAGCTTTCTTT
-	TRBV3-1	TRBJ2-7	-	CASSPTVTRYEQYF	TGTGCCAGCAGCCCCACAGTTACGAGGTACGAGCAGTACTTC
TRBD1	TRBV7-2	TRBJ2-7	few	CASSWTGGAPYEQYF	TGTGCCAGCAGCTGGACAGGGGGCGCTCCCTACGAGCAGTACTTC
TRBD2	TRBV20-1	TRBJ2-1	few	CSAWEDGTRYNEQFF	TGCAGTGCTTGGGAAGACGGGACTAGATACAATGAGCAGTTCTTC
-	TRBV28	TRBJ2-7	-	CASSPWWQGRPYEQYF	TGTGCCAGCAGTCCGTGGTGGCAGGGGAGGCCCTACGAGCAGTACTTC
-	TRBV12-3/TRBV12-4	TRBJ1-5	many	CASSLLAFNQPQHF	TGTGCCAGCAGTTTATTGGCTTTCAATCAGCCCCAGCATTTT
-	TRBV11-3	TRBJ2-1	-	CASSLDGTSYNEQFF	TGTGCCAGCAGCTTAGACGGGACTTCCTACAATGAGCAGTTCTTC
-	TRBV20-1	TRBJ2-7	many	CSARNSPNYEQYF	TGCAGTGCTAGAAACTCCCCAAACTACGAGCAGTACTTC
-	TRBV5-1	TRBJ2-1	many	CASSVIADYNEQFF	TGCGCCAGCAGCGTGATAGCAGATTACAATGAGCAGTTCTTC